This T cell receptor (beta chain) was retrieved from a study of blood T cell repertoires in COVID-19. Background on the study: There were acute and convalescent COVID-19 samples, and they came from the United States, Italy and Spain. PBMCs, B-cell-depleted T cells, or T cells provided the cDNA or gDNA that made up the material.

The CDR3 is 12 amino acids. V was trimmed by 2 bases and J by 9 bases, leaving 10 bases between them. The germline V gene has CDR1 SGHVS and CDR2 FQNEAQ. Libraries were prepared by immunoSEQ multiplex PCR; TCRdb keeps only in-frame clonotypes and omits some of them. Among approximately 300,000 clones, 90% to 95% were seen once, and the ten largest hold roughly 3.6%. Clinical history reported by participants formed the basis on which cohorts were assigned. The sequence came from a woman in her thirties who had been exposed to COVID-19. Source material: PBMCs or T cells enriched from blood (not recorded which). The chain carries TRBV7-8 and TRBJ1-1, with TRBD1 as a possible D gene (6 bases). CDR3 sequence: CASSLFGGQAFF. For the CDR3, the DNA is TGTGCCAGCAGCTTATTCGGGGGGCAAGCTTTCTTT.